The sample holds many counts of the clone carrying this T cell receptor beta chain. Its antigen is unknown. These data come from a study of blood T cells in healthy people across ages. Study observations and caveats: Unsorted PBMC input precluded a conclusive naive versus antigen-experienced comparison.

The authors ran a second PCR of about 7 to 11 cycles using a sample-barcoded 5' primer and a J-beta primer mix. All cDNA molecules were each tagged by a template-switch adaptor with 12 random nucleotides. TCRdb re-analysed the 5' RACE reads in MiXCR, keeping a single row per CDR3 protein. This repertoire shows 730,000 or so distinct CDR3 sequences, around 38% found once; its top ten account for 30%. CDR1 SQVTM and CDR2 ANQGSEA come from the germline V gene. CDR3 length: 17 residues. J lost 3 bases, V lost 2 bases, and 13 bases had no gene match. Extraction yielded at least 5 micrograms of total RNA per sample.

The sequenced sample consisted of blood. The sequence was collected from a man of 80 years or more in good health. This sequence joins TRBV29-1 and TRBJ2-3, with 8 bases identical to TRBD1. As DNA, the CDR3 is TGCAGCGTTGAAAGTATAGGTCAGGGGGCGAATACAGATACGCAGTATTTT. Amino acids: CSVESIGQGANTDTQYF.